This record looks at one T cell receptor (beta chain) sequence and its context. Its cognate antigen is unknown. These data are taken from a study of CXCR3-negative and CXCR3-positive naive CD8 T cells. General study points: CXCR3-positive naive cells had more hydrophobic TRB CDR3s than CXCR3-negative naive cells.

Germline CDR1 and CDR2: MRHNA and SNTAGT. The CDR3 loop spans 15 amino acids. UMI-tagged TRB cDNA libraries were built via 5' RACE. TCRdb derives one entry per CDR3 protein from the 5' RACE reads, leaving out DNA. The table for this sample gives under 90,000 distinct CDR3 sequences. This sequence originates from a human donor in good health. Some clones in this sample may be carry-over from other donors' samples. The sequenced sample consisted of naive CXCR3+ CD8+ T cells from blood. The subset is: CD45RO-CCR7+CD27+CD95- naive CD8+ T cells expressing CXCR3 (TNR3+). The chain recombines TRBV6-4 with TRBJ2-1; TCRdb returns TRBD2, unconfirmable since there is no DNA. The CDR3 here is CASSDSSGGGNEQFF.